This TCR beta chain was sequenced for a study of CD8 T cells in ankylosing spondylitis. The CDR3 contains 11 residues. The V gene lost 1 base and the J gene lost 9 bases, with 3 bases spanning the gap. Each CDR3 protein gets one entry after TCRdb re-called the 5' RACE reads with MiXCR. The repertoire holds some 200,000 distinct CDR3 sequences, with about 26% as singletons. This TCR was sampled from a male donor with ankylosing spondylitis or in good health (not recorded which). The V and J genes are TRBV12-3 or TRBV12-4 and TRBJ2-2; no firm D call. Sequenced sample: blood, either unsorted or a sorted T cell fraction (not recorded which). CDR3 protein: CASSLERELFF. DNA for the CDR3: TGTGCCAGCAGTTTAGAACGGGAGCTGTTTTTT.